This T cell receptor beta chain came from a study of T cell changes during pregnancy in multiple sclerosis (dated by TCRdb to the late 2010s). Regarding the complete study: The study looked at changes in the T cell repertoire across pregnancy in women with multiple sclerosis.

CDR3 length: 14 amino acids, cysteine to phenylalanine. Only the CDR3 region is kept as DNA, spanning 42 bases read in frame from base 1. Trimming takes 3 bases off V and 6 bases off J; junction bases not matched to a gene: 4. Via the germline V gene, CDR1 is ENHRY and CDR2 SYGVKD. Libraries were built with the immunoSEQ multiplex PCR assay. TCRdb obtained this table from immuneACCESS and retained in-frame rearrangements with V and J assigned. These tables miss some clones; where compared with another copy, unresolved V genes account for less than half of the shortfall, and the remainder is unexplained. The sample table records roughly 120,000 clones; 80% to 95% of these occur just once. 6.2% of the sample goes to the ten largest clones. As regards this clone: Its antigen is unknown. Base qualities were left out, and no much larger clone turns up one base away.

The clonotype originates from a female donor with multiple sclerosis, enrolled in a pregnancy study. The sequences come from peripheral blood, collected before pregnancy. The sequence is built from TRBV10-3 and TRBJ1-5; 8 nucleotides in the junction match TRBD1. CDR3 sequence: CAISEQGEGQPQHF. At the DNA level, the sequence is TGTGCCATCAGTGAACAGGGGGAAGGTCAGCCCCAGCATTTT.